What follows describes a single TCR beta chain. This clonotype was seen ten or more times. Its antigen is not yet known. No clone much larger than this one lies a single base away; base qualities are absent. Amplification of TCR beta CDR3 regions was carried out from RNA transcripts. For the first round of RT-PCR on the TCR CDR3, the HTBI primer set was used together with the Qiagen OneStep RT-PCR kit. Libraries were constructed in a second round of multiplex PCR, after which size selection and purification were performed. Sequencing of the libraries was done on an Illumina HiSeq2000 using paired-end 100 bp reads. As for how the authors treated the data: SOAPnuke was used to process the raw data, throwing out any read that contained adapters or uncalled bases, had a mean Phred below 15, or lacked an exact constant-primer or identifier match. COPE v1.2.5 was used to merge the high-quality paired reads, and each unique nucleotide sequence was defined as a clonotype. MiTCR v1.1 was used to align clonotypes to the IMGT TRBV, TRBD and TRBJ reference segments. The analysis was restricted to V-J combinations with a frequency above 0.0001, which together covered over 99% of the repertoires. A TCS score was defined as the ratio of F50 (clonal expansion) to E x V (chaos), with BLOSUM62-based TCRdist applied between CDR3 peptides within each V-J. Welch's t-statistics and random forest reduced just over 500 V-J features to fewer than 15, which were used in a naive Bayes classifier (R e1071). TCRdb passed the public sequencing reads through fastp at Q25 and MiXCR, retaining productive beta sequences. Here each entry gathers all rows of one CDR3 protein and keeps the most common genes and DNA. For this entry, the V and J calls and clone size follow TCRdb and not the study's own pipeline. The sample table records about 400,000 distinct CDR3 sequences; approximately 14% of these occur just once. The ten largest clones add up to about 21% of the sample.

The sample belongs to a study of T cells in Graves' hyperthyroidism and ophthalmopathy (dated by TCRdb to between 2019 and 2020). For the wider study: Peripheral blood samples were taken at initial diagnosis, before any treatment was given. TCR V-J signatures able to tell the groups apart were searched for in a discovery cohort of 90 to 100 patients, of whom over 40 had Graves' ophthalmopathy and roughly 58 had stable Graves' hyperthyroidism. Prospective prediction of ophthalmopathy was tested in an independent validation cohort of fewer than 20 hyperthyroidism patients and 15 to 17 patients who later progressed to ophthalmopathy. The 80 to 100 discovery patients were randomly divided into training and test sets at a 7:3 ratio. In addition, the study compared T-cell repertoires in thyroid tissue and in blood from 6 or 7 Graves' hyperthyroidism patients. Once sampling was done, hyperthyroidism patients were given methimazole at a starting dose of 30 mg daily, whereas ophthalmopathy patients were given high-dose intravenous methylprednisolone. According to the paper, TCR Vbeta CDR3 sequencing was carried out on approximately 140 peripheral blood samples, which came from more than 40 ophthalmopathy, some 73 hyperthyroidism and approximately 17 progressor patients. Beyond this particular receptor, the publication reports: In validation, the model predicted progression to ophthalmopathy a median of about 5.9 months before onset, with roughly 68% sensitivity and roughly 79% specificity. A 13 V-J signature model separated ophthalmopathy from stable hyperthyroidism, with approximately 87% sensitivity and about 81% specificity in cross-validation and 80%/75% in testing. Sample size was not statistically predetermined, and blinding of investigators to group allocation was not performed. Most expanded thyroid clonotypes (frequency above 0.001) were also detected in blood, suggesting blood repertoires may reflect thyroid immune responses.

Reading from cysteine to phenylalanine, the CDR3 counts 15 amino acids. Solely the CDR3 DNA is kept, with 45 bases framed from the first base. CDR1 and CDR2 (MNHEY, SMNVEV) derive from the germline V gene (reference sequence). The V end loses 4 bases and the J end loses 0 bases, and a stretch of 13 bases separates them. Ophthalmopathy patients had moderately to severely active disease, with a Clinical Activity Score of 3 or more, a NOSPECS grade of 4 or more, and a disease duration of less than 3 months. The study excluded patients with uncontrolled infections, other autoimmune diseases, pregnancy or lactation. Clinical symptoms, serum thyroxine and TRAb, thyroid ultrasound, and orbital computed tomography formed the basis for the diagnoses. Ficoll-Paque density gradient centrifugation was used to isolate PBMCs from about 10 ml of fresh peripheral blood. Trizol reagent was used to extract total RNA, and RNA quality was then checked on an Agilent 2100 Bioanalyzer.

The source of this sequence is a woman aged 60-70 years with Graves' ophthalmopathy. The sequence links TRBV27 to TRBJ2-7; the D gene is perhaps TRBD2, on 7 matching bases. The specimen sequenced was blood. The CDR3 region has the sequence CASSSRGGSSYEQYF. The sequenced DNA is TGTGCCAGCAGTTCCAGGGGAGGGAGCTCCTACGAGCAGTACTTC.